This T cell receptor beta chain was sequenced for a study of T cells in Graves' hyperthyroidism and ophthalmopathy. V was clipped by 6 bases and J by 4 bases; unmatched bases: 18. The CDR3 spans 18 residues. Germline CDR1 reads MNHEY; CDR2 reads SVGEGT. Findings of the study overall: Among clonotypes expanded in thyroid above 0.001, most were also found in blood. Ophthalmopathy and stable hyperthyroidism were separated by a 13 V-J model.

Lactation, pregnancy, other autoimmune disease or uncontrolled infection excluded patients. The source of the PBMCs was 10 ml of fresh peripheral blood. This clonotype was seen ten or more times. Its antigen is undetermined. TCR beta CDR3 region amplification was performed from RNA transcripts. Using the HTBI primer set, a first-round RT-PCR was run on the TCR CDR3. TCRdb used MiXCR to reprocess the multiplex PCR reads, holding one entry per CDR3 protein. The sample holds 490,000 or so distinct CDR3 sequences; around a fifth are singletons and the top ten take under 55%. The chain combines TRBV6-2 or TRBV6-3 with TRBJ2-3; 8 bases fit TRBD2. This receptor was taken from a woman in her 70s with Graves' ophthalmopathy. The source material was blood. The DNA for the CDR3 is TGTGCCAGCAGCTACCATAGGGTGAGCGGGAGAGGTCCAGATACGCAGTATTTT. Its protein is CASSYHRVSGRGPDTQYF.